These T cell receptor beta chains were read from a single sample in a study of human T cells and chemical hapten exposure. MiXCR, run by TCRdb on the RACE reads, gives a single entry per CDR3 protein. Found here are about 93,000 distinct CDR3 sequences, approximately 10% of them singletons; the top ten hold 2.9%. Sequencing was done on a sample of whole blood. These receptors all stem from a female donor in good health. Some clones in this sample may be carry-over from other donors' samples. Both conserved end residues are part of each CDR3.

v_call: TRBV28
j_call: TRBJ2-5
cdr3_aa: CASSFPGTSGIETQYF

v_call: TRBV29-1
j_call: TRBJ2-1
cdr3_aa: CSVATSGPYNEQFF

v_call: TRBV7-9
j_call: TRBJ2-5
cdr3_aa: CASSPTTSGYQETQYF

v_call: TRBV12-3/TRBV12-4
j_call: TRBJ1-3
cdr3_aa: CASTTGPSGNTIYF

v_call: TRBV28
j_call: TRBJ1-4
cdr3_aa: CASSFYKPGANEKLFF

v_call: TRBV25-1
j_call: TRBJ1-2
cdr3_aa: CASSGALYGYTF

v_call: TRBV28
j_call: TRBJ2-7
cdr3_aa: CASRYMGRRGSEQYF

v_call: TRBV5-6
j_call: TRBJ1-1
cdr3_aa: CASSFYLTTGMNTEAFF

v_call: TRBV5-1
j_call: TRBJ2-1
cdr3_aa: CASSLGQGYNEQFF

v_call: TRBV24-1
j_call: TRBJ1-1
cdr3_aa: CATSGPGLNTEAFF

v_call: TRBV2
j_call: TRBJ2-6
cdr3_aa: CASSELSGRALSGANVLTF

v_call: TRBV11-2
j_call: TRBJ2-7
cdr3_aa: CTSSFIRDSSYEQYF

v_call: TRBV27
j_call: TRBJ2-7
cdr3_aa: CASSSRDSCSYEQYF

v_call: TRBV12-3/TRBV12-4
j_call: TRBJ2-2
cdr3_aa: CASRLLGGETGELFF

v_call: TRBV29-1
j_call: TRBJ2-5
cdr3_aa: CSVGAGAGTQYF

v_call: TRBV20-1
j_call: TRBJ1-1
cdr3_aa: CSARNPSTEREAFF